The 28 T cell receptor beta chains in this list originate from one sample, sequenced in a study of blood T cell repertoires in COVID-19. The data were produced by immunoSEQ multiplex PCR, yet TCRdb's version contains in-frame clones alone and is incomplete. The table lists a few hundred thousand clones, approximately 89% of them singletons, with 10% to 15% in the top ten. Sequencing was done on a sample of peripheral blood. The receptors come from a woman between 45 and 60 years old with COVID-19, enrolled during active disease.

The chain employs TRBV2 and TRBJ1-6; D remains ambiguous. Germline V gene sequence: CDR1 SNHLY, CDR2 FYNNEI. The ends were cut back, 6 bases at V and 3 bases at J, with 12 bases in the middle. This CDR3 spans 15 amino acids. The CDR3 sequence is CASRLLANYNSPLHF. CDR3 DNA: TGTGCCAGCAGATTATTGGCCAACTATAATTCACCCCTCCACTTT.

The genes are TRBV19 and TRBJ2-1, with TRBD2 matching 7 bases. V shed 0 bases and J 7 bases; nucleotides not matched to a gene: 6. The CDR3 totals 15 residues. CDR1 is LNHDA and CDR2 is SQIVND in the germline V gene (reference sequence). The CDR3 reads CASSIDGGEWNEQFF. CDR3 nucleotides: TGTGCCAGTAGTATAGATGGGGGGGAATGGAATGAGCAGTTCTTC.

This clone was seen only once. J is TRBJ2-2 and V is TRBV9; D remains unclear. Germline V lookup: CDR1 SGDLS, CDR2 YYNGEE. CDR3 length equals 14 residues. V was cut by 7 bases and J by 0 bases, with 10 bases left in between. Here the CDR3 reads CASHEAPNTGELFF. For the CDR3, the DNA is TGTGCCAGCCACGAAGCCCCGAACACCGGGGAGCTGTTTTTT.

In its sample, this clone was seen once. This chain joins TRBV5-5 and TRBJ1-4; 8 bases align to TRBD1. The CDR3 spans 14 residues. Germline loops: CDR1 SGHKS, CDR2 YYEKEE (reference sequence). V gave up 4 bases and J gave up 5 bases; unmatched junction bases: 4. CDR3 protein: CASSGGQENEKLFF. CDR3 nucleotide sequence: TGTGCCAGCAGCGGGGGACAGGAAAATGAAAAACTGTTTTTT.

This clone was detected once. The chain combines TRBV6-1 with TRBJ1-2, with D tentatively TRBD1 (5 bases). The CDR3 runs 17 residues. Germline V CDR1 and CDR2: MNHNS, SASEGT. V was cut by 3 bases and J by 4 bases, with 21 bases left in between. CDR3 coding DNA: TGTGCCAGCAGTGATAAAAGCCCCAGGGAGGCTTCCTATGGCTACACCTTC. Translating it yields CASSDKSPREASYGYTF.

The chain uses TRBV12-3 or TRBV12-4 and TRBJ2-2; D perhaps matches TRBD2 (6 bases). V was pared by 6 bases and J by 7 bases, with 12 bases between. This CDR3 spans 13 amino acids. CDR3: CASRLALRGELFF. The CDR3 DNA sequence: TGTGCCAGCAGACTAGCTCTCCGCGGGGAGCTGTTTTTT.

The chain links TRBV12-3 or TRBV12-4 to TRBJ1-5; maybe TRBD1 (5 bases). Trimming pared 5 bases from V and 5 bases from J, leaving 10 bases between. CDR3 length: 13 amino acids. DNA of the CDR3: TGTGCCAGCAGTCCAGGGTCTGATCAGCCCCAGCATTTT. It codes for CASSPGSDQPQHF.

The chain uses TRBV6-1 and TRBJ2-1; the D gene is possibly TRBD1 (5 bases). The germline gives CDR1 MNHNS, CDR2 SASEGT. CDR3 length equals 12 residues. Trimming took off 2 bases at V and 15 bases at J, with 14 bases between the two ends. The CDR3 protein is CASSEFEQGWFF. In nucleotides, the CDR3 is TGTGCCAGCAGTGAATTCGAGCAGGGATGGTTCTTC.

This chain joins TRBV5-4 and TRBJ2-5; TRBD2 agrees at 14 bases. This CDR3 has 18 residues. The V gene end was trimmed by 1 base and the J gene end by 4 bases; junction bases not matched to a gene: 9. Germline V lookup: CDR1 SGHNT, CDR2 YYREEE (reference sequence). In DNA, the CDR3 is TGTGCCAGCAGCTTGCGGACTAGCGGGGGGCAGAAGTTAGAGACCCAGTACTTC. Protein: CASSLRTSGGQKLETQYF. The full variable domain, completed using reference TRBV5-4 and TRBJ2-5, is ETGVTQSPTHLIKTRGQQVTLRCSSQSGHNTVSWYQQALGQGPQFIFQYYREEENGRGNFPPRFSGLQFPNYSSELNVNALELDDSALYLCASSLRTSGGQKLETQYFGPGTRLLVL.

CDR3 sequence reads: CASDPGATGELFF. CDR3 DNA: TGTGCCAGCGATCCAGGGGCCACCGGGGAGCTGTTTTTT. This chain uses TRBV7-9 with TRBJ2-2; a possible D gene is TRBD1 (6 bases). CDR1 is SEHNR, CDR2 FQNEAQ, per germline (reference sequence). The germline V and J ends were trimmed by 8 bases and 4 bases, with 11 bases remaining between them. CDR3 size: 13 residues.

The rearrangement links TRBV19 to TRBJ1-2; D uncertain. The CDR3 contains 14 residues. CDR1 and CDR2 (germline): LNHDA, SQIVND (reference sequence). Trimming removed 3 bases at V and 4 bases at J, with 12 bases between. The CDR3 reads CASSIVAGFYGYTF. The CDR3 bases are TGTGCCAGTAGTATTGTCGCGGGATTCTATGGCTACACCTTC.

CDR3 bases: TGTGCCAGCAGCTTAGTACAGAATGAAAAACTGTTTTTT. Protein product: CASSLVQNEKLFF. The rearrangement links TRBV7-2 to TRBJ1-4; no definite D call. The V gene lost 1 base and the J gene lost 5 bases, with 5 bases spanning the gap. Germline CDR1 reads SGHTA; CDR2 reads FQGNSA. The CDR3 has 13 amino acids.

The V gene is TRBV4-2, the J gene TRBJ1-1; D might be TRBD1 (6 bases). Germline V CDR1 and CDR2: LGHNA, YNFKEQ. The CDR3 extends over 18 amino acids. The ends were cut back, 0 bases at V and 0 bases at J, with 17 bases in the middle. The CDR3 coding sequence is TGTGCCAGCAGCCAAGATCTCACAGGGTCCGATATGAACACTGAAGCTTTCTTT. It specifies CASSQDLTGSDMNTEAFF.

J is TRBJ1-4 and V is TRBV5-1, with D hard to call. The germline CDR1 and CDR2 sequences are SGHRS and YFSETQ. The CDR3 has 15 amino acids. V lost 4 bases and J lost 3, with 13 bases in between. CDR3 DNA: TGCGCCAGCAGCAAGGAGGGTGCGGCTAATGAAAAACTGTTTTTT. It codes for CASSKEGAANEKLFF.

V gene TRBV29-1 combines with J gene TRBJ2-3; possible D gene TRBD2, 5 bases. The CDR3 extends over 13 amino acids. Looked up from germline, CDR1 is SQVTM and CDR2 is ANQGSEA. V dropped 7 bases and J dropped 6 bases, with 17 bases sitting between them. The CDR3 DNA sequence: TGCAGCGCCCGGACCTTCAGCGGCGATACGCAGTATTTT. This codes for CSARTFSGDTQYF.

This clone occurred once. The chain couples TRBV9 to TRBJ1-1; maybe TRBD1 (5 bases). The V gene lost 2 bases and the J gene lost 8 bases, with 19 bases spanning the gap. The CDR3 contains 15 residues. CDR1 and CDR2 (germline): SGDLS, YYNGEE. CDR3 protein: CASSVDQGSVSEAFF. DNA for the CDR3: TGTGCCAGCAGCGTTGACCAGGGTTCGGTATCGGAAGCTTTCTTT.

V is TRBV6-6 and J is TRBJ1-6; D not certain. CDR3 size: 13 residues. V gave up 7 bases and J gave up 7 bases, with 11 bases separating them. The germline V gene has CDR1 MNHNY and CDR2 SVGAGI (reference sequence). Here the CDR3 DNA reads TGTGCCAGCATGCGGGGTCAGAATTCACCCCTCCACTTT. The encoded protein is CASMRGQNSPLHF.

V is TRBV2 and J is TRBJ2-7; D is unresolved. Looked up from germline, CDR1 is SNHLY and CDR2 is FYNNEI. V lost 1 base, J lost 3 bases, and 10 bases lay in between. The CDR3 extends over 14 amino acids. The CDR3 DNA reads TGTGCCAGCAGTGAAGGAGCCAGGATCTACGAGCAGTACTTC. Translating it yields CASSEGARIYEQYF.

The chain couples TRBV19 to TRBJ2-6; TRBD1 might be the D (6 bases). V lost 7 bases to trimming and J lost 1 base, with 11 bases between them. Germline values: CDR1 LNHDA, CDR2 SQIVND (reference sequence). The CDR3 is made up of 15 amino acids. For the CDR3, the DNA is TGTGCCAGTACCTTAGACAGGTCTGGGGCCAACGTCCTGACTTTC. It translates to CASTLDRSGANVLTF.

This clone was found a few times. The genes are TRBV5-1 and TRBJ2-7; D is possibly TRBD1 (6 bases). The germline V gene has CDR1 SGHRS and CDR2 YFSETQ. V lost 7 bases and J lost 5, with 10 bases in between. The CDR3 has 11 residues. CDR3 residues: CASAGENEQYF. The DNA of the CDR3 is TGCGCCAGCGCAGGGGAAAACGAGCAGTACTTC.

The rearrangement uses TRBV7-8 and TRBJ2-1; 9 bases agree with TRBD2. V shed 5 bases, J shed 6 bases, and the junction held 11 bases outside the gene matches. CDR1 is SGHVS, CDR2 FQNEAQ, per germline. This CDR3 is built from 16 residues. The CDR3 region is CASSLPRRGGLNEQFF. CDR3 nucleotide sequence: TGTGCCAGCAGCCTACCTCGGCGGGGGGGCCTCAATGAGCAGTTCTTC.

The chain employs TRBV25-1 and TRBJ1-2; D uncertain. CDR1 is MGHDK, CDR2 SYGVNS, per germline. V lost 6 bases, J lost 3 bases, and 11 bases lay in between. The CDR3 totals 13 residues. This CDR3 reads CASRPTNYYGYTF. In nucleotides, the CDR3 is TGTGCCAGCAGGCCGACAAACTACTATGGCTACACCTTC.

The chain carries TRBV6-5 and TRBJ1-1; D is unclear. The germline CDR1 and CDR2 sequences are MNHEY and SVGAGI. The ends were cut back, 3 bases at V and 6 bases at J, with 17 bases in the middle. This CDR3 contains 15 residues. CDR3 coding DNA: TGTGCCAGCAGTTATTTCTCTGAAGGGAGCGCTGAAGCTTTCTTT. It codes for CASSYFSEGSAEAFF.

The chain has TRBV3-1 (or the pseudogene TRBV3-2) and TRBJ1-2; 8 bases are a match to TRBD1. The germline V gene has CDR1 LGHDT and CDR2 YNNKEL (reference sequence). This CDR3 comprises 15 residues. The V gene end was trimmed by 0 bases and the J gene end by 5 bases; junction bases not matched to a gene: 5. The CDR3 coding sequence is TGTGCCAGCAGCCAAGAGCAGGGGGCTAGGTATGGCTACACCTTC. Translated: CASSQEQGARYGYTF.

The gene calls are TRBV2 and TRBJ2-3; no firm D call. Germline assignment: CDR1 SNHLY and CDR2 FYNNEI. CDR3 length: 14 amino acids. V was clipped by 6 bases and J by 0 bases, with 10 bases between them. This CDR3 reads CASSPPVSTDTQYF. For the CDR3, the DNA is TGTGCCAGCAGCCCCCCGGTTAGCACAGATACGCAGTATTTT.

This chain joins TRBV27 and TRBJ1-3; unclear D gene. The CDR3 loop spans 14 amino acids. V gave up 5 bases and J gave up 0 bases, with 8 bases separating them. CDR1 MNHEY and CDR2 SMNVEV come from the germline V gene (reference sequence). The CDR3 region is CASSAGSSGNTIYF. CDR3 sequence (DNA): TGTGCCAGCAGTGCAGGAAGCTCTGGAAACACCATATATTTT.

This clone was picked up a small number of times. V gene TRBV27 combines with J gene TRBJ1-5; perhaps TRBD1 as D (6 bases). Trimming pared 5 bases from V and 2 bases from J, leaving 16 bases between. The length of the CDR3 is 16 residues. Germline CDR1 and CDR2: MNHEY and SMNVEV (reference sequence). The CDR3 sequence: CASSGDISGGNQPQHF. The CDR3 DNA sequence: TGTGCCAGCAGTGGGGACATATCAGGAGGCAATCAGCCCCAGCATTTT.

This chain connects TRBV7-9 to TRBJ1-1; D is ambiguous. CDR3 size: 13 residues. Germline CDR1 and CDR2: SEHNR and FQNEAQ (reference sequence). V was clipped by 1 base and J by 4 bases, with 7 bases between them. The CDR3 here is CASSLGGVTEAFF. The CDR3 DNA reads as TGTGCCAGCAGCTTAGGAGGAGTCACTGAAGCTTTCTTT. Supplemented by reference TRBV7-9 and TRBJ1-1, the full variable domain reads DTGVSQNPRHKITKRGQNVTFRCDPISEHNRLYWYRQTLGQGPEFLTYFQNEAQLEKSRLLSDRFSAERPKGSFSTLEIQRTEQGDSAMYLCASSLGGVTEAFFGQGTRLTVV.